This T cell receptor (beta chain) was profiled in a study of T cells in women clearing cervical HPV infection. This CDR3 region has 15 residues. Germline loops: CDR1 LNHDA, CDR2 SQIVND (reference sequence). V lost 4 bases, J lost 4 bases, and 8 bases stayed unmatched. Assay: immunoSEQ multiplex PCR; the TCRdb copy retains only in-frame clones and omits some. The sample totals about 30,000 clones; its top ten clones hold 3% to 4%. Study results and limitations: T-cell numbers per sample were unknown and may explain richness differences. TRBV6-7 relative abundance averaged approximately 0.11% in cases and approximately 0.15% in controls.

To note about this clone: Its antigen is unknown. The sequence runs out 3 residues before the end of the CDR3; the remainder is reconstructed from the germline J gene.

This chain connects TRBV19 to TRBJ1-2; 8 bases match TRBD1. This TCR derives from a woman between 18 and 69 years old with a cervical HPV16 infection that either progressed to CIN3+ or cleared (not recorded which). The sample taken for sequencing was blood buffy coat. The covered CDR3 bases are TGTGCCAGTAGTACCCGACAGGGGTCCGGCTATGGC. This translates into CASSTRQGSGYG. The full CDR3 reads CASSTRQGSGYGYTF.